The next 29 T cell receptor beta chains were all read from a single sample in a study of blood T cell repertoires in COVID-19 (dated by TCRdb to 2018 to 2021). Libraries came from the immunoSEQ multiplex PCR assay. Drawn from immuneACCESS, this table holds only the in-frame rearrangements with V and J called that TCRdb kept. Clones are partly lost; checked studies trace under half to an unresolved V gene and leave the rest unexplained. The sample table shows about 62,000 clones, and 70% to 80% are seen once. The ten biggest clones cover 18% of the sample. Sequencing was done on a sample of peripheral blood. Receptors originate from a man between 60 and 75 years old with acute or convalescent COVID-19.

The rearrangement links TRBV29-1 to TRBJ2-4; 7 positions agree with TRBD1. This CDR3 is built from 11 residues. V lost 6 bases, J lost 8 bases, and 4 bases stayed unmatched. CDR1 SQVTM and CDR2 ANQGSEA come from the germline V gene. The CDR3 protein is CSVLGGHIQYF. CDR3 coding DNA: TGCAGCGTGTTAGGGGGCCACATTCAGTACTTC. Combining the CDR3 with reference TRBV29-1 and TRBJ2-4 gives the whole variable domain SAVISQKPSRDICQRGTSLTIQCQVDSQVTMMFWYRQQPGQSLTLIATANQGSEATYESGFVIDKFPISRPNLTFSTLTVSNMSPEDSSIYLCSVLGGHIQYFGAGTRLSVL.

The genes are TRBV30 and TRBJ1-5; D is unclear. With 2 bases removed from V and 3 bases from J, the gap between germline ends came to 11 bases. The CDR3 extends over 14 amino acids. Germline V lookup: CDR1 GTSNPN, CDR2 SVGIG (reference sequence). The DNA for the CDR3 is TGTGCCTGGAGTCCGGGAGGGCCCAATCAGCCCCAGCATTTT. This codes for CAWSPGGPNQPQHF.

The chain combines TRBV27 with TRBJ1-5; D possibly corresponds to TRBD1 (6 bases). V was clipped by 3 bases and J by 4 bases, with 7 bases between them. CDR3 length equals 13 residues. Germline assignment: CDR1 MNHEY and CDR2 SMNVEV (reference sequence). The CDR3 DNA is TGTGCCAGCAGTTTGCAGGGGAATCAGCCCCAGCATTTT. It is translated as CASSLQGNQPQHF.

The rearrangement uses TRBV29-1 and TRBJ2-7; 10 nucleotides match TRBD2. The V gene end was trimmed by 6 bases and the J gene end by 2 bases; junction bases not matched to a gene: 4. The CDR3 length is 13 residues. The germline CDR1 and CDR2 sequences are SQVTM and ANQGSEA. The CDR3 sequence: CSVGTSAPYEQYF. The CDR3 DNA follows: TGCAGCGTCGGGACTAGCGCGCCCTACGAGCAGTACTTC.

The V gene is TRBV6-4, the J gene TRBJ2-1; 11 positions agree with TRBD2. The V gene end was trimmed by 6 bases and the J gene end by 5 bases; junction bases not matched to a gene: 6. The CDR3 length is 15 residues. Germline CDR1 and CDR2: MRHNA and SNTAGT. In DNA, the CDR3 is TGTGCCAGCAGCCGTAGCGGGAGGGCCCACAATGAGCAGTTCTTC. As protein: CASSRSGRAHNEQFF.

This chain connects TRBV19 to TRBJ2-7; TRBD2 might be the D (6 bases). The CDR3 length is 15 residues. CDR1 LNHDA and CDR2 SQIVND come from the germline V gene (reference sequence). V gave up 1 base and J gave up 4 bases, with 14 bases separating them. The CDR3 coding sequence is TGTGCCAGTAGTATAGGTGGGACTCGGCAGTACGAGCAGTACTTC. Its protein product is CASSIGGTRQYEQYF.

The V call is TRBV28, the J call TRBJ1-1, with unresolved D. The V gene lost 2 bases and the J gene lost 8 bases, with 12 bases spanning the gap. There are 13 residues in the CDR3. CDR1 is MDHEN, CDR2 SYDVKM, per germline. Here the CDR3 reads CASSLGGSREAFF. In DNA, the CDR3 is TGTGCCAGCAGTTTAGGAGGCTCTCGAGAAGCTTTCTTT.

V usage is TRBV30 and J usage is TRBJ2-2; D gene ambiguous. CDR1 is GTSNPN, CDR2 SVGIG, per germline (reference sequence). V dropped 0 bases and J dropped 2 bases, with 7 bases sitting between them. The CDR3 has 14 residues. CDR3 protein: CAWSVLPNTGELFF. In DNA form, the CDR3 reads TGTGCCTGGAGTGTACTCCCTAACACCGGGGAGCTGTTTTTT.

This rearrangement joins TRBV27 to TRBJ2-1, with 8 bases fitting TRBD1. Per the germline V gene, CDR1 is MNHEY and CDR2 is SMNVEV (reference sequence). Losses at the gene ends were 5 bases for V and 1 base for J; bases not matched to a gene: 7. The CDR3 covers 16 residues. The CDR3 sequence: CASSPDRGGSYNEQFF. In DNA form, the CDR3 reads TGTGCCAGCAGTCCTGACAGGGGTGGATCCTACAATGAGCAGTTCTTC.

The chain employs TRBV29-1 and TRBJ2-7; TRBD1 matches at 8 bases. After removal of 6 bases from V and 6 bases from J, the junction contained 7 bases not matched to a gene. Germline loops: CDR1 SQVTM, CDR2 ANQGSEA. This CDR3 region has 12 residues. The CDR3 is CSVTDRGGEQYF. In DNA form, the CDR3 reads TGCAGCGTGACTGACAGGGGTGGCGAGCAGTACTTC.

The chain has TRBV19 and TRBJ1-6; D gene uncertain. The V end was cut by 3 bases, the J end by 7 bases, with 4 bases between. The CDR3 spans 12 residues. Germline lookup yields CDR1 LNHDA and CDR2 SQIVND (reference sequence). DNA of the CDR3: TGTGCCAGTAGTATCGTGAATTCACCCCTCCACTTT. Translation: CASSIVNSPLHF.

CDR3 nucleotide sequence: TGTGCCAGCAGCGTGTCCCGGAGCTCTGGAAACACCATATATTTT. It specifies CASSVSRSSGNTIYF. The gene calls are TRBV9 and TRBJ1-3; no clear D gene. CDR1 and CDR2 (germline): SGDLS, YYNGEE. The CDR3 consists of 15 residues. Trimming removed 2 bases from V and 0 bases from J, with 9 bases in between.

The rearrangement joins TRBV18 to TRBJ1-2, with 7 bases matching TRBD1. CDR3 length equals 13 residues. Germline CDR1 and CDR2: KGHSH and LQKENI. V was pared by 6 bases and J by 5 bases, with 6 bases of the junction left unmatched. The CDR3: CASSPGQLYGYTF. In DNA form, the CDR3 reads TGTGCCAGCTCCCCGGGACAGCTATATGGCTACACCTTC.

The chain carries TRBV19 and TRBJ1-2; D unresolved. V was shortened by 3 bases and J by 2 bases, with 7 bases between the two germline ends. Germline loops: CDR1 LNHDA, CDR2 SQIVND (reference sequence). CDR3 length equals 13 residues. The CDR3 here is CASSIGVNYGYTF. The CDR3 DNA reads as TGTGCCAGTAGTATTGGAGTGAACTATGGCTACACCTTC.

The chain links TRBV4-2 to TRBJ2-2; perhaps TRBD1 as D (6 bases). The CDR3 has 13 amino acids. The V gene lost 3 bases and the J gene lost 7 bases, with 9 bases spanning the gap. Germline CDR1 LGHNA, CDR2 YNFKEQ. CDR3 residues: CASSQGANGELFF. The CDR3 nucleotides are TGTGCCAGCAGCCAGGGGGCGAACGGGGAGCTGTTTTTT.

The rearrangement links TRBV24-1 to TRBJ1-4; 9 bases map to TRBD1. Germline CDR1 reads KGHDR; CDR2 reads SFDVKD. V dropped 3 bases and J dropped 8; count of bases not matched to a gene: 9. There are 16 residues in the CDR3. The CDR3 sequence: CATSDRRPGTGEKLFF. In DNA, the CDR3 is TGTGCCACCAGTGATCGACGTCCCGGGACAGGGGAAAAACTGTTTTTT.

This clone appeared a single time. V is TRBV20-1 and J is TRBJ2-1; 8 bases match TRBD2. V shed 3 bases and J 8 bases; nucleotides not matched to a gene: 12. CDR1 and CDR2 from the germline V gene are DFQATT and SNEGSKA (reference sequence). The length of the CDR3 is 15 residues. CDR3 residues: CSASPGTRPIDEQFF. Written as DNA, the CDR3 is TGCAGTGCTAGTCCCGGGACTAGGCCCATAGATGAGCAGTTCTTC.

There are a few counts of this clone. The chain is built from TRBV25-1 and TRBJ2-7, with D possibly matching TRBD2 (5 bases). This CDR3 is built from 13 residues. Germline V gives CDR1 MGHDK, CDR2 SYGVNS. V was trimmed by 1 base and J by 7 bases, leaving 11 bases between them. Here the CDR3 reads CASSEFTGKEQYF. The DNA for the CDR3 is TGTGCCAGCAGTGAATTTACGGGGAAAGAGCAGTACTTC.

The V gene is TRBV10-3, the J gene TRBJ2-2, with 7 bases lining up with TRBD1. The CDR3 consists of 14 residues. Trimming took 4 bases from V and 2 from J; bases not matched to a gene: 1. Germline CDR1 reads ENHRY; CDR2 reads SYGVKD. The CDR3 sequence: CAISGDRNTGELFF. The CDR3 coding sequence is TGTGCCATCAGTGGGGACAGAAACACCGGGGAGCTGTTTTTT.

This rearrangement joins TRBV5-6 to TRBJ2-6; 8 bases align to TRBD2. In germline, CDR1 is SGHDT, CDR2 YYEEEE. V was pared by 0 bases and J by 1 base, with 6 bases of the junction left unmatched. CDR3 length: 18 residues. CDR3 bases: TGTGCCAGCAGCTTGGGCCGGGAGGGCCTATCTGGGGCCAACGTCCTGACTTTC. This codes for CASSLGREGLSGANVLTF.

This clone has a handful of counts. The rearrangement links TRBV7-8 to TRBJ2-2, with a possible D match to TRBD1 (5 bases). Trimming removed 3 bases from V and 1 base from J, with 9 bases in between. Germline V gives CDR1 SGHVS, CDR2 FQNEAQ. This CDR3 has 15 amino acids. The CDR3 spells CASSFDDRNTGELFF. In nucleotides, the CDR3 is TGTGCCAGCAGCTTCGATGACAGGAACACCGGGGAGCTGTTTTTT.

The CDR3 nucleotides read TGTGCCAGCAGCTTACAGGGTGGGGGGATTCAGCCCCAGCATTTT. Protein sequence: CASSLQGGGIQPQHF. The gene calls are TRBV7-2 and TRBJ1-5; maybe TRBD1 (5 bases). V shed 2 bases and J shed 6 bases, with 14 bases lying between them. The CDR3 is 15 amino acids. Germline V lookup: CDR1 SGHTA, CDR2 FQGNSA.

The chain carries TRBV19 and TRBJ2-1; tentatively, D is TRBD2 (6 bases). The V gene lost 4 bases and the J gene lost 8 bases, with 12 bases spanning the gap. This CDR3 contains 13 residues. Germline-derived CDR1 and CDR2 are LNHDA and SQIVND (reference sequence). As DNA, the CDR3 is TGTGCCAGTAGTAGGGAGGCAGGGCATGAGCAGTTCTTC. Amino acid sequence: CASSREAGHEQFF.

The chain combines TRBV25-1 with TRBJ2-7, with D possibly being TRBD1 (6 bases). The CDR3 is 14 amino acids. The germline CDR1 and CDR2 sequences are MGHDK and SYGVNS. V lost 5 bases to trimming and J lost 0 bases, with 11 bases between them. The DNA for the CDR3 is TGTGCCAGCAGTCGGGACATGAGCTCCTACGAGCAGTACTTC. It specifies CASSRDMSSYEQYF.

The V gene is TRBV25-1, the J gene TRBJ2-2; 10 bases agree with TRBD1. The V gene end was trimmed by 8 bases and the J gene end by 3 bases; junction bases not matched to a gene: 6. Germline V gives CDR1 MGHDK, CDR2 SYGVNS. This CDR3 is 15 amino acids long. The DNA for the CDR3 is TGTGCCAGCGGCGGACAGGGGGTCGACACCGGGGAGCTGTTTTTT. Translating gives CASGGQGVDTGELFF.

The rearrangement uses TRBV3-1 (or the pseudogene TRBV3-2) and TRBJ2-7, with 10 bases identical to TRBD1. CDR1 is LGHDT and CDR2 is YNNKEL in the germline V gene (reference sequence). V lost 3 bases and J lost 6; bases outside the gene matches: 2. This CDR3 region has 13 residues. CDR3 in amino acids: CASSHDRGREQYF. The CDR3 coding sequence is TGTGCCAGCAGCCACGACAGGGGGCGCGAGCAGTACTTC.

The chain uses TRBV6-5 and TRBJ1-2; 10 nucleotides line up with TRBD1. After removal of 6 bases from V and 6 bases from J, the junction contained 7 bases not matched to a gene. The germline V gene encodes CDR1 MNHEY and CDR2 SVGAGI. This CDR3 is built from 14 residues. The CDR3 DNA is TGTGCCAGCAGAACCCGGGACAGGGGACATGGCTACACCTTC. This translates into CASRTRDRGHGYTF.

CDR3 DNA sequence: TGTGCCACCCGACCGGGACAGGGTGTCAATGAGCAGTTCTTC. It yields the protein CATRPGQGVNEQFF. The rearrangement uses TRBV10-3 and TRBJ2-1; 9 positions agree with TRBD1. Unmatched junction bases numbered 10, after V lost 10 bases and J lost 6 bases. CDR1 ENHRY and CDR2 SYGVKD come from the germline V gene. The CDR3 sequence is 14 residues long.

The rearrangement joins TRBV29-1 to TRBJ2-7; 9 bases match TRBD2. The CDR3 is 13 amino acids. Trimming cost V 5 bases and J 3 bases; bases outside gene matches: 5. Germline CDR1 SQVTM, CDR2 ANQGSEA. The CDR3: CSVCGRASYEQYF. In DNA form, the CDR3 reads TGCAGCGTTTGCGGGAGGGCCAGCTACGAGCAGTACTTC.